This T cell receptor beta chain was obtained from a study of T cell repertoires in cytomegalovirus infection. In the study overall: The public TCR beta signatures pointed to both CMV infection and matching HLA type.

Study-wide findings and caveats: CMV-specific TCR beta clonotypes restricted by HLA-C were the ones dominating the ex vivo response. Summed frequency of public TCR beta families distinguished CMV carriers with the relevant HLA.

A remark on this clonotype: Its antigen remains unknown.

Germline V gene lookup returns CDR1 ENHRY and CDR2 SYGVKD. CDR3 length equals 14 residues. V was pared by 8 bases and J by 6 bases, with 19 bases between. TCRdb itself ran the reads through MiXCR, one entry per CDR3 protein. This sample has about 260,000 distinct CDR3 sequences, with roughly an eighth found just once. Specimen: PBMCs. This sequence joins TRBV10-3 and TRBJ1-2, with D hard to call. The source of this sequence is a human donor in good health (CMV status not recorded). Some clones in this sample may be carry-over from other donors' samples. The CDR3 spells CAISIRGWKHGYTF. The DNA for the CDR3 is TGTGCCATCTCAATACGGGGTTGGAAGCATGGCTACACCTTC.